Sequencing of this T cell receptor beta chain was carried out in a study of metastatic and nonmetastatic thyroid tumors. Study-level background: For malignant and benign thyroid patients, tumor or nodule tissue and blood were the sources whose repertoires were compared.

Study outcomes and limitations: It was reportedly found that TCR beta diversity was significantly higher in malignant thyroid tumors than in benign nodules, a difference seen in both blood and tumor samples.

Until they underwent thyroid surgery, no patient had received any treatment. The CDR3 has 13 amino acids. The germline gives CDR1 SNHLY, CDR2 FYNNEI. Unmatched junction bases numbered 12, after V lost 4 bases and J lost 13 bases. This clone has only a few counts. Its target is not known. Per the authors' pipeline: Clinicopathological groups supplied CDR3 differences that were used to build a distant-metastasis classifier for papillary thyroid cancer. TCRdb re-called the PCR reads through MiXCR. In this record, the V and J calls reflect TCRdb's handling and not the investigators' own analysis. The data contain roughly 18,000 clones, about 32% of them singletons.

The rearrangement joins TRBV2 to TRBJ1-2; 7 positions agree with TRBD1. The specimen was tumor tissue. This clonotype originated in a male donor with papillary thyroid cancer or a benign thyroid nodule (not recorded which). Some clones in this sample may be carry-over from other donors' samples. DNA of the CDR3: TGTGCCAGCAGTGGCCCCCAAACAGGGGAGAGCACCTTC. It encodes CASSGPQTGESTF.